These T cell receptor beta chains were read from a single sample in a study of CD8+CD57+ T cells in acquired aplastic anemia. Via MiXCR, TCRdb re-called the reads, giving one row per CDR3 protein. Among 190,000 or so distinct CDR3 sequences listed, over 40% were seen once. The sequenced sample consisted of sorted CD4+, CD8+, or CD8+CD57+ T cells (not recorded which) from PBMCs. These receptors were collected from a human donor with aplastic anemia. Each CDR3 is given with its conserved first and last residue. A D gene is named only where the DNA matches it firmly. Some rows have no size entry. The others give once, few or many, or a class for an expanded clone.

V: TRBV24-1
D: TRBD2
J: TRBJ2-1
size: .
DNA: TGTGCCACCAGTGATGGGACACTAGCGGGGGGAGGTGAGCAGTTCTTC
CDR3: CATSDGTLAGGGEQFF

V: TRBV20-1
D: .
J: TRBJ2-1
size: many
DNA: TGCAGTGCTAGAGCGCAGGGCAATGAGCAGTTCTTC
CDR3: CSARAQGNEQFF

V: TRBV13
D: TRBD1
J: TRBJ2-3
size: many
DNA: TGTGCCAGCAACCTCAGGGGGTACACAGATACGCAGTATTTT
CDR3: CASNLRGYTDTQYF

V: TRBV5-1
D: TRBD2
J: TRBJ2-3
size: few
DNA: TGCGCCAGCAGCTGGGGAACTAGCGGGGGGGACGATGCCCAGTATTTT
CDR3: CASSWGTSGGDDAQYF

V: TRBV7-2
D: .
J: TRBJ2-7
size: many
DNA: TGTGCCAGCAGCCGGGACTTCACCTACGAGCAGTACTTC
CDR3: CASSRDFTYEQYF

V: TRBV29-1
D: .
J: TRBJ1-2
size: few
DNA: TGCAGCGCAAATCTAGGTTCGGGGACCTATGGCTACACCTTC
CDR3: CSANLGSGTYGYTF

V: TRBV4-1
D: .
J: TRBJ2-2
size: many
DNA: TGCGCCAGCAGCCAAGACAGGGTGACCGGGGAGCTGTTTTTT
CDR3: CASSQDRVTGELFF

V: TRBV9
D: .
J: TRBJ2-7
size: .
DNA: TGTGCCAGCAGCGTAGGCCACGATGTAGAGCAGTACTTC
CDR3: CASSVGHDVEQYF

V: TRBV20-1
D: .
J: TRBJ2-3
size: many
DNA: TGCAGTGCTAGCCCGGCGGGGATTGATACGCAGTATTTT
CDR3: CSASPAGIDTQYF

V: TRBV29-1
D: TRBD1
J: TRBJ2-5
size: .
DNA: TGCAGCAGGACTTCACAGGGGGAGACACAGTACTTC
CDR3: CSRTSQGETQYF

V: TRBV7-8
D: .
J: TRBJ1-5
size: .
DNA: TGTGCCAGCAGCTTTTTCCAGGGTAGCAATCAGCCCCAGCATTTT
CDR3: CASSFFQGSNQPQHF